The 25 T cell receptor beta chains below all came from one sample that was sequenced in a study of blood T cell repertoires in COVID-19. Only in-frame clones appear in the TCRdb table, and some are missing; sequencing was by immunoSEQ multiplex PCR. The sample yields 70,000 to 75,000 clones, 90% seen once. The specimen was peripheral blood. The receptors here all came from a woman between 18 and 30 years old with acute or convalescent COVID-19.

This clone was counted once. This chain uses TRBV7-9 with TRBJ1-2; TRBD1 might be the D (6 bases). This CDR3 contains 13 residues. Trimming removed 4 bases at V and 4 bases at J, with 10 bases between. Looked up from germline, CDR1 is SEHNR and CDR2 is FQNEAQ (reference sequence). The CDR3 sequence: CASSSGVRYGYTF. DNA for the CDR3: TGTGCCAGCAGCTCAGGGGTTCGCTATGGCTACACCTTC.

In its sample, this clone was seen once. V gene TRBV7-2 combines with J gene TRBJ2-1; 8 bases align to TRBD2. V trimming: 4 bases; J trimming: 5 bases; junction bases outside the gene matches: 10. In germline, CDR1 is SGHTA, CDR2 FQGNSA. CDR3 length: 16 amino acids. This chain's CDR3 is CASSSRSGKANNEQFF. The DNA for the CDR3 is TGTGCCAGCAGCTCTCGTAGCGGGAAAGCGAACAATGAGCAGTTCTTC. The variable domain in full, completed from reference TRBV7-2 and TRBJ2-1, reads GAGVSQSPSNKVTEKGKDVELRCDPISGHTALYWYRQSLGQGLEFLIYFQGNSAPDKSGLPSDRFSAERTGGSVSTLTIQRTQQEDSAVYLCASSSRSGKANNEQFFGPGTRLTVL.

The chain carries TRBV28 and TRBJ2-3; D is perhaps TRBD1 (6 bases). Trimming left V 7 bases short and J 0 bases short, with 17 bases between. This CDR3 has 16 amino acids. Per the germline V gene, CDR1 is MDHEN and CDR2 is SYDVKM. CDR3 in amino acids: CASILGTGSSTDTQYF. The CDR3 DNA reads TGTGCCAGCATCCTCGGCACAGGGTCTAGCACAGATACGCAGTATTTT.

In this sample, this clone turned up once. The rearrangement uses TRBV28 and TRBJ2-7; no reliable D call. CDR3 length: 12 residues. Germline V gives CDR1 MDHEN, CDR2 SYDVKM. The V end lost 6 bases, the J end lost 3 bases, and 9 bases lay between the germline ends. CDR3 in amino acids: CASRLAGYEQYF. The CDR3 DNA reads as TGTGCCAGCAGGCTCGCCGGCTACGAGCAGTACTTC.

The chain has TRBV6-5 and TRBJ1-1; weak D call: TRBD1 (5 bases). Germline V gene sequence: CDR1 MNHEY, CDR2 SVGAGI. The CDR3 extends over 15 amino acids. V was shortened by 6 bases and J by 1 base, with 15 bases between the two germline ends. This chain's CDR3 is CASSREGLTNTEAFF. The CDR3 DNA follows: TGTGCCAGCAGCCGAGAGGGACTGACGAACACTGAAGCTTTCTTT.

The chain carries TRBV6-5 and TRBJ2-7, with 7 bases lining up with TRBD1. J was trimmed by 6 bases and V by 6 bases; bases with no gene match: 14. CDR3 size: 15 residues. Germline-derived CDR1 and CDR2 are MNHEY and SVGAGI. The CDR3 is CASSPTGAPTSEQYF. The CDR3 region has the DNA TGTGCCAGCAGCCCAACAGGGGCACCAACATCCGAGCAGTACTTC.

This chain joins TRBV3-1 (or the pseudogene TRBV3-2) and TRBJ2-3, with 12 bases aligning to TRBD2. The ends lost 1 base at V and 0 bases at J; junction bases unmatched: 5. Germline V gene sequence: CDR1 LGHDT, CDR2 YNNKEL (reference sequence). The CDR3 sequence is 18 residues long. CDR3 sequence (DNA): TGTGCCAGCAGCCAAGGGACTAGCGGGGTGTCTAGCACAGATACGCAGTATTTT. The encoded protein is CASSQGTSGVSSTDTQYF.

V usage is TRBV19 and J usage is TRBJ2-4; 7 bases map to TRBD1. The CDR3 extends over 14 amino acids. CDR1 and CDR2 from the germline V gene are LNHDA and SQIVND (reference sequence). The V and J ends lost 8 bases and 8 bases, in that order; junction bases with no gene match: 12. The CDR3 loop reads CASGDRDSYYIQYF. The DNA for the CDR3 is TGTGCCAGTGGCGACCGGGACAGTTACTACATTCAGTACTTC.

The chain combines TRBV6-2 or TRBV6-3 with TRBJ2-7; 7 bases agree with TRBD1. The J segment lost 1 base and the V segment lost 3 bases, leaving 6 bases of the junction unmatched. The germline CDR1 and CDR2 sequences are MNHEY and SVGEGT. The length of the CDR3 is 15 residues. CDR3 nucleotide sequence: TGTGCCAGCAGTTATACTACAGGGGTATCCTACGAGCAGTACTTC. This encodes CASSYTTGVSYEQYF.

On this clone itself: This sample also contains other DNA sequences that code for the same CDR3. The rearrangement links TRBV28 to TRBJ2-7, with 10 nucleotides matching TRBD1. The V and J ends lost 3 bases and 5 bases, in that order; junction bases with no gene match: 1. The V gene's germline CDR1 is MDHEN and CDR2 SYDVKM. This CDR3 contains 13 residues. CDR3 sequence: CASSLGQGNEQYF. The DNA of the CDR3 is TGTGCCAGCAGTTTGGGACAGGGGAACGAGCAGTACTTC.

The chain couples TRBV2 to TRBJ2-2; TRBD1 matches at 7 bases. This CDR3 has 14 residues. The ends lost 8 bases at V and 5 bases at J; junction bases unmatched: 8. Per the germline V gene, CDR1 is SNHLY and CDR2 is FYNNEI. CDR3: CASQTGSGTGELFF. As DNA, the CDR3 is TGTGCCAGCCAGACAGGGTCAGGAACCGGGGAGCTGTTTTTT.

This chain links TRBV6-5 with TRBJ2-5, with 8 bases matching TRBD2. The V gene's germline CDR1 is MNHEY and CDR2 SVGAGI. J gave up 3 bases and V 5 bases, and 8 bases lay outside the gene matches. CDR3 length: 15 residues. The CDR3 DNA is TGTGCCAGCAGTAGGGGATCGGGGGGGAAAGAGACCCAGTACTTC. It specifies CASSRGSGGKETQYF.

This rearrangement joins TRBV19 to TRBJ2-2, with 8 positions matching TRBD2. The junction had 2 bases not matched to a gene; V was cut back by 6 bases and J by 2 bases. CDR1 and CDR2 (germline): LNHDA, SQIVND (reference sequence). CDR3 length equals 14 residues. The CDR3 loop reads CASRSGRNTGELFF. The DNA of the CDR3 is TGTGCCAGTAGGAGCGGGAGAAACACCGGGGAGCTGTTTTTT.

V and J are TRBV19 and TRBJ1-1; 7 bases agree with TRBD1. Germline V gene lookup returns CDR1 LNHDA and CDR2 SQIVND (reference sequence). The CDR3 sequence is 14 residues long. V lost 7 bases to trimming and J lost 2 bases; unmatched junction nucleotides: 7. For the CDR3, the DNA is TGTGCCAGTACCCGGACAGGTTACAACACTGAAGCTTTCTTT. It codes for CASTRTGYNTEAFF.

The rearrangement joins TRBV6-5 to TRBJ2-5, with TRBD2 identical over 7 bases. Germline V gives CDR1 MNHEY, CDR2 SVGAGI. Losses at the gene ends were 5 bases for V and 5 bases for J; bases not matched to a gene: 11. The length of the CDR3 is 15 residues. The CDR3 DNA follows: TGTGCCAGCAGTACTAGCTTCCACGGGGGGGAGACCCAGTACTTC. This gives the protein CASSTSFHGGETQYF.

J is TRBJ2-3 and V is TRBV7-2, with D hard to call. Germline V gene lookup returns CDR1 SGHTA and CDR2 FQGNSA. The CDR3 is made up of 17 amino acids. Between the trimmed V and J ends, which lost 1 base and 0 bases, there was a span of 14 bases. The CDR3 sequence is CASSLVPDTISTDTQYF. CDR3 sequence (DNA): TGTGCCAGCAGCTTAGTACCCGACACCATTAGCACAGATACGCAGTATTTT.

The chain carries TRBV20-1 and TRBJ2-7; the match to TRBD1 covers 10 bases. The CDR3 is 14 amino acids. Germline CDR1 DFQATT, CDR2 SNEGSKA (reference sequence). The trim removed 3 bases at V and 3 bases at J, leaving 5 bases unmatched. Written as DNA, the CDR3 is TGCAGTGCTAGTTTTTGGGACAGGGGCTACGAGCAGTACTTC. Its protein product is CSASFWDRGYEQYF.

The rearrangement links TRBV2 to TRBJ2-1; 10 bases line up with TRBD2. Unmatched junction bases numbered 8, after V lost 6 bases and J lost 6 bases. The germline V gene encodes CDR1 SNHLY and CDR2 FYNNEI. The CDR3 length is 15 residues. As DNA, the CDR3 is TGTGCCAGCAGGAAGCGGGAGGGTGAAAGCAATGAGCAGTTCTTC. Its protein is CASRKREGESNEQFF.

This chain connects TRBV29-1 to TRBJ1-2, with 8 bases lining up with TRBD1. Germline-derived CDR1 and CDR2 are SQVTM and ANQGSEA. The V gene end was trimmed by 5 bases and the J gene end by 7 bases; junction bases not matched to a gene: 6. This CDR3 is 12 amino acids long. The CDR3 DNA is TGCAGCGTTTCAGGGGGCGAGGGTGGCTACACCTTC. This codes for CSVSGGEGGYTF.

The rearrangement uses TRBV7-2 and TRBJ1-1; D uncertain. CDR1 and CDR2 from the germline V gene are SGHTA and FQGNSA. The CDR3 covers 15 residues. Deletions cut 2 bases from V and 0 bases from J, with 10 bases between. This chain's CDR3 is CASSLMGSLNTEAFF. The CDR3 DNA reads TGTGCCAGCAGCTTAATGGGGAGCTTGAACACTGAAGCTTTCTTT.

The rearrangement joins TRBV5-1 to TRBJ2-5; D remains ambiguous. V was pared by 1 base and J by 3 bases, with 7 bases between. Germline V gene sequence: CDR1 SGHRS, CDR2 YFSETQ. The CDR3 length is 13 residues. This CDR3 reads CASSLQAEETQYF. CDR3 sequence (DNA): TGCGCCAGCAGCTTGCAGGCCGAAGAGACCCAGTACTTC. Variable domain in full (rest from reference TRBV5-1 and TRBJ2-5): KAGVTQTPRYLIKTRGQQVTLSCSPISGHRSVSWYQQTPGQGLQFLFEYFSETQRNKGNFPGRFSGRQFSNSRSEMNVSTLELGDSALYLCASSLQAEETQYFGPGTRLLVL.

This clone showed up just once. V and J are TRBV7-9 and TRBJ1-5; the D gene is possibly TRBD1 (5 bases). This CDR3 contains 14 residues. In germline, CDR1 is SEHNR, CDR2 FQNEAQ (reference sequence). Trimming cost V 5 bases and J 3 bases, with 11 bases left between them. CDR3 nucleotides: TGTGCCAGCAGCACCGACAGCATCAATCAGCCCCAGCATTTT. It yields the protein CASSTDSINQPQHF.

This clone was seen a few times. CDR3 coding DNA: TGTGCCAGCGGGGGGAACTATGGCTACACCTTC. Translated: CASGGNYGYTF. The chain is built from TRBV7-2 and TRBJ1-2, with D perhaps TRBD1 (5 bases). This CDR3 is built from 11 residues. In germline, CDR1 is SGHTA, CDR2 FQGNSA. V lost 8 bases, J lost 2 bases, and 6 bases lay in between.

A word on this clone: Within the sample, other DNA sequences also encode this same CDR3. The V and J genes are TRBV6-5 and TRBJ2-6, with D possibly being TRBD1 (6 bases). V was clipped by 5 bases and J by 1 base, with 9 bases between them. The CDR3 contains 15 residues. Germline V lookup: CDR1 MNHEY, CDR2 SVGAGI. The CDR3 DNA is TGTGCCAGCAGTAGCACAGGGTCTGGGGCCAACGTCCTGACTTTC. Translated: CASSSTGSGANVLTF.

The CDR3, as DNA: TGTGCCAGCAGCAAACCGGGACAGGGTGTAGACTACACCTTC. Translating gives CASSKPGQGVDYTF. The chain links TRBV11-2 to TRBJ1-2; 9 bases agree with TRBD1. Germline trimming cut 5 bases from V and 10 bases from J; bases unmatched to any gene: 11. Germline V lookup: CDR1 SGHAT, CDR2 FQNNGV. This CDR3 is built from 14 residues. The full variable domain, rest sourced from reference TRBV11-2 and TRBJ1-2, is EAGVAQSPRYKIIEKRQSVAFWCNPISGHATLYWYQQILGQGPKLLIQFQNNGVVDDSQLPKDRFSAERLKGVDSTLKIQPAKLEDSAVYLCASSKPGQGVDYTFGSGTRLTVV.